One sample yielded the 28 T cell receptor beta chains listed below, sequenced in a study of blood T cell repertoires in COVID-19. Clones were read by immunoSEQ multiplex PCR, and TCRdb kept only the in-frame ones, dropping some. There are about 380,000 clones in the sample; roughly 80% occur only once, and about 1% lies in the top ten. The sample taken for sequencing was peripheral blood. These receptors came from a human donor with acute or convalescent COVID-19. The donor label of this sample is uncertain.

The chain recombines TRBV11-2 with TRBJ1-1; maybe TRBD1 (6 bases). This CDR3 is built from 17 residues. Looked up from germline, CDR1 is SGHAT and CDR2 is FQNNGV. Trimming removed 2 bases at V and 1 base at J, with 17 bases between. The CDR3 is CASSLPGTTPGNTEAFF. CDR3 in DNA: TGTGCCAGCAGCTTACCCGGGACAACCCCGGGGAACACTGAAGCTTTCTTT.

J is TRBJ1-2 and V is TRBV28; TRBD1 agrees at 7 bases. Trimming removed 5 bases from V and 9 bases from J; junction bases left unmatched: 12. The CDR3 length is 14 residues. Germline CDR1 is MDHEN and CDR2 is SYDVKM. CDR3 bases: TGTGCCAGCAGTACGGCCGGGACAGCCGCCCGCTACACCTTC. Translated: CASSTAGTAARYTF.

The chain links TRBV6-5 to TRBJ2-7; D might be TRBD1 (5 bases). This CDR3 has 11 amino acids. V was pared by 6 bases and J by 3 bases, with 6 bases between. In germline, CDR1 is MNHEY, CDR2 SVGAGI. CDR3 DNA sequence: TGTGCCAGCAGGGACAACTACGAGCAGTACTTC. This gives the protein CASRDNYEQYF.

The V gene is TRBV28, the J gene TRBJ2-7, with 13 nucleotides matching TRBD2. Germline CDR1 and CDR2: MDHEN and SYDVKM. Unmatched junction bases numbered 8, after V lost 6 bases and J lost 3 bases. The CDR3 is made up of 16 amino acids. The chain's CDR3 is CASRPTLAGGFYEQYF. Written as DNA, the CDR3 is TGTGCCAGCAGGCCTACACTAGCGGGGGGGTTCTACGAGCAGTACTTC. Full variable domain (missing parts from reference TRBV28 and TRBJ2-7): DVKVTQSSRYLVKRTGEKVFLECVQDMDHENMFWYRQDPGLGLRLIYFSYDVKMKEKGDIPEGYSVSREKKERFSLILESASTNQTSMYLCASRPTLAGGFYEQYFGPGTRLTVT.

This chain joins TRBV6-2 or TRBV6-3 and TRBJ2-1, with D possibly being TRBD1 (5 bases). The CDR3 extends over 14 amino acids. V gave up 2 bases and J gave up 8 bases, with 13 bases separating them. Germline values: CDR1 MNHEY, CDR2 SVGEGT. CDR3 sequence: CASSYPQPRDEQFF. The CDR3 nucleotides are TGTGCCAGCAGTTACCCGCAGCCCAGGGATGAGCAGTTCTTC.

This sequence joins TRBV7-9 and TRBJ2-1, with TRBD2 identical over 8 bases. Germline lookup yields CDR1 SEHNR and CDR2 FQNEAQ (reference sequence). The CDR3 is 15 amino acids. Germline trimming cut 5 bases from V and 5 bases from J; bases unmatched to any gene: 8. For the CDR3, the DNA is TGTGCCAGCAGCGCAAGCGGGAGTTCTAACAATGAGCAGTTCTTC. This gives the protein CASSASGSSNNEQFF. The full variable domain, with the rest looked up from reference TRBV7-9 and TRBJ2-1, is DTGVSQNPRHKITKRGQNVTFRCDPISEHNRLYWYRQTLGQGPEFLTYFQNEAQLEKSRLLSDRFSAERPKGSFSTLEIQRTEQGDSAMYLCASSASGSSNNEQFFGPGTRLTVL.

This clone came up once. The chain uses TRBV27 and TRBJ2-3; 9 bases are shared with TRBD2. The ends lost 8 bases at V and 3 bases at J; junction bases unmatched: 15. Germline CDR1 MNHEY, CDR2 SMNVEV (reference sequence). The CDR3 consists of 17 residues. The CDR3 is CASGKIAGEGFTDTQYF. The CDR3 DNA is TGTGCCAGCGGAAAAATAGCGGGGGAGGGCTTTACAGATACGCAGTATTTT.

The chain joins TRBV21-1 to TRBJ1-5. TRBV21-1 counts as a pseudogene. The CDR3 sequence is 15 residues long. CDR3: CASSKGRRGNQPQHF. CDR3 nucleotide sequence: TGTGCCAGCAGCAAAGGGCGGCGGGGAAATCAGCCCCAGCATTTT.

This chain links TRBV18 with TRBJ1-4, with D perhaps TRBD1 (5 bases). The CDR3 length is 15 residues. V lost 1 base and J lost 6, with 12 bases in between. CDR1 is KGHSH, CDR2 LQKENI, per germline. The CDR3 DNA follows: TGTGCCAGCTCACCACAGAGGGGCGGGGATGAAAAACTGTTTTTT. Protein product: CASSPQRGGDEKLFF.

The chain employs TRBV12-5 and TRBJ1-4; perhaps TRBD1 as D (6 bases). This CDR3 has 15 amino acids. CDR1 is LGHNT and CDR2 is FRNRAP in the germline V gene. Deletions cut 5 bases from V and 7 bases from J, with 17 bases between. CDR3 amino acids: CASGPWSGVGEKLFF. The CDR3 DNA is TGTGCTAGTGGTCCGTGGTCAGGGGTGGGTGAAAAACTGTTTTTT.

This clone has a handful of counts. This sequence joins TRBV28 and TRBJ1-5; D unclear. CDR1 is MDHEN, CDR2 SYDVKM, per germline. The V end was cut by 5 bases, the J end by 2 bases, with 13 bases between. The CDR3 length is 15 residues. The DNA of the CDR3 is TGTGCCAGCAGTCCACAGTACCTTGGCAATCAGCCCCAGCATTTT. Translating it yields CASSPQYLGNQPQHF.

The CDR3 region is CASRIGQPSNQPQHF. In nucleotides, the CDR3 is TGTGCCAGCAGGATAGGACAGCCTTCTAATCAGCCCCAGCATTTT. The rearrangement joins TRBV2 to TRBJ1-5; perhaps TRBD1 as D (6 bases). Trimming pared 6 bases from V and 4 bases from J, leaving 16 bases between. Germline-derived CDR1 and CDR2 are SNHLY and FYNNEI. CDR3 length: 15 residues.

The chain uses TRBV7-9 and TRBJ2-2, with 8 bases aligning to TRBD1. CDR1 is SEHNR, CDR2 FQNEAQ, per germline (reference sequence). The CDR3 extends over 14 amino acids. After removal of 5 bases from V and 10 bases from J, the junction contained 9 bases not matched to a gene. The CDR3 here is CASSPTGGSEELFF. The DNA for the CDR3 is TGTGCCAGCAGCCCTACAGGGGGATCAGAGGAGCTGTTTTTT.

CDR3 nucleotide sequence: TGTGCCAGCAGCCAAAAGCATACAGGGATCAGCTCCTACAATGAGCAGTTCTTC. The encoded protein is CASSQKHTGISSYNEQFF. The gene calls are TRBV5-5 and TRBJ2-1; perhaps TRBD1 as D (6 bases). The V gene's germline CDR1 is SGHKS and CDR2 YYEKEE (reference sequence). The V gene lost 4 bases and the J gene lost 0 bases, with 20 bases spanning the gap. The CDR3 sequence is 18 residues long.

This chain joins TRBV6-6 and TRBJ2-2; possible D gene TRBD1, 6 bases. Trimming pared 4 bases from V and 5 bases from J, leaving 8 bases between. CDR1 and CDR2 (germline): MNHNY, SVGAGI (reference sequence). The CDR3 totals 13 residues. The CDR3 sequence: CASSFTGTGELFF. In nucleotides, the CDR3 is TGTGCCAGCAGTTTTACAGGGACCGGGGAGCTGTTTTTT.

The chain links TRBV18 to TRBJ2-7; TRBD1 matches at 9 bases. The V and J ends lost 3 bases and 3 bases, in that order; junction bases with no gene match: 6. Germline V gives CDR1 KGHSH, CDR2 LQKENI. CDR3 length: 15 residues. The CDR3 sequence: CASSPEQGAGYEQYF. The CDR3 nucleotides are TGTGCCAGCTCACCGGAACAGGGGGCTGGCTACGAGCAGTACTTC.

The chain joins TRBV27 to TRBJ1-4; 9 bases map to TRBD1. Looked up from germline, CDR1 is MNHEY and CDR2 is SMNVEV (reference sequence). With 5 bases clipped from V and 4 bases from J, the junction kept 2 bases outside the gene matches. The CDR3 spans 14 residues. The CDR3 here is CASSRQGGNEKLFF. Written as DNA, the CDR3 is TGTGCCAGCAGTAGACAGGGGGGTAATGAAAAACTGTTTTTT.

The V and J genes are TRBV7-9 and TRBJ1-2; 8 positions match TRBD1. CDR1 is SEHNR and CDR2 is FQNEAQ in the germline V gene (reference sequence). With V trimmed by 6 bases and J by 6 bases, 6 bases remained unmatched. The CDR3 is made up of 13 amino acids. CDR3 in DNA: TGTGCCAGCAGAACAGGACAGGGTAATGGCTACACCTTC. Translating gives CASRTGQGNGYTF.

This clone was counted between two and nine times. The chain has TRBV7-8 and TRBJ2-1, with 7 bases aligning to TRBD2. V shed 1 base, J shed 1 base, and the junction held 1 base outside the gene matches. This CDR3 is built from 15 residues. In germline, CDR1 is SGHVS, CDR2 FQNEAQ. The CDR3 reads CASSLDGRSYNEQFF. CDR3 DNA: TGTGCCAGCAGCTTAGACGGGAGGTCCTACAATGAGCAGTTCTTC. Full variable domain (outside the CDR3, taken from reference TRBV7-8 and TRBJ2-1): GAGVSQSPRYKVAKRGQDVALRCDPISGHVSLFWYQQALGQGPEFLTYFQNEAQLDKSGLPSDRFFAERPEGSVSTLKIQRTQQEDSAVYLCASSLDGRSYNEQFFGPGTRLTVL.

V is TRBV29-1 and J is TRBJ1-2, with 7 bases that match TRBD1. The junction had 8 bases not matched to a gene; V was cut back by 0 bases and J by 1 base. Germline lookup yields CDR1 SQVTM and CDR2 ANQGSEA. The CDR3 is made up of 16 amino acids. The CDR3 bases are TGCAGCGTTGAAGATCCCGAAGGACAGGTTAACTATGGCTACACCTTC. Translating gives CSVEDPEGQVNYGYTF.

The gene calls are TRBV7-6 and TRBJ1-1; no firm D call. The V gene lost 4 bases and the J gene lost 5 bases, with 14 bases spanning the gap. The CDR3 totals 14 residues. Germline values: CDR1 SGHVS, CDR2 FNYEAQ. CDR3 DNA: TGTGCCAGCAGCTCCCGGGCTAGGGAGACTGAAGCTTTCTTT. This gives the protein CASSSRARETEAFF.

The chain couples TRBV7-9 to TRBJ1-1; D is unclear. Trimming stripped 0 bases from V and 0 bases from J, with 8 bases between. The V gene's germline CDR1 is SEHNR and CDR2 FQNEAQ (reference sequence). This CDR3 comprises 15 residues. CDR3 in DNA: TGTGCCAGCAGCTTAGCGCCAGCGTTGAACACTGAAGCTTTCTTT. Its protein product is CASSLAPALNTEAFF.

The chain employs TRBV12-3 or TRBV12-4 and TRBJ2-1; 8 positions agree with TRBD2. The CDR3 has 13 amino acids. The junction had 4 bases not matched to a gene; V was cut back by 5 bases and J by 7 bases. This chain's CDR3 is CASSRTSSNEQFF. In nucleotides, the CDR3 is TGTGCCAGCAGTCGGACTAGCTCAAATGAGCAGTTCTTC.

V gene TRBV5-1 combines with J gene TRBJ1-1; maybe TRBD1 (6 bases). The ends were cut back, 0 bases at V and 11 bases at J, with 14 bases in the middle. There are 13 residues in the CDR3. Germline CDR1 is SGHRS and CDR2 is YFSETQ. CDR3: CASSLEGRGSAFF. The CDR3 bases are TGCGCCAGCAGCTTGGAGGGCAGGGGCTCGGCTTTCTTT.

This sequence joins TRBV7-2 and TRBJ2-6; D ambiguous. CDR1 is SGHTA and CDR2 is FQGNSA in the germline V gene. The CDR3 has 16 residues. V gave up 5 bases and J gave up 2 bases, with 13 bases separating them. The CDR3 here is CASSPPPRTGANVLTF. The DNA of the CDR3 is TGTGCCAGCAGCCCCCCGCCTAGGACTGGGGCCAACGTCCTGACTTTC. The variable domain in full, with the rest retrieved from reference TRBV7-2 and TRBJ2-6, is GAGVSQSPSNKVTEKGKDVELRCDPISGHTALYWYRQSLGQGLEFLIYFQGNSAPDKSGLPSDRFSAERTGGSVSTLTIQRTQQEDSAVYLCASSPPPRTGANVLTFGAGSRLTVL.

This clone showed up just a few times. This chain links TRBV6-5 with TRBJ1-6; 8 bases are shared with TRBD1. V lost 10 bases and J lost 10; bases outside the gene matches: 15. Germline CDR1 reads MNHEY; CDR2 reads SVGAGI. The CDR3 runs 15 residues. Here the CDR3 reads CATKGPAGGGSPLHF. The DNA of the CDR3 is TGTGCCACCAAGGGACCCGCAGGGGGCGGGTCACCCCTCCACTTT.

This rearrangement joins TRBV11-2 to TRBJ2-3; perhaps TRBD1 as D (7 bases). The length of the CDR3 is 14 residues. V lost 5 bases to trimming and J lost 1 base, with 10 bases between them. Germline V gives CDR1 SGHAT, CDR2 FQNNGV. The CDR3 loop reads CASSPGGRTDTQYF. The CDR3 nucleotides read TGTGCCAGCAGCCCAGGGGGGCGCACAGATACGCAGTATTTT. The whole variable domain, filled in from reference TRBV11-2 and TRBJ2-3, reads EAGVAQSPRYKIIEKRQSVAFWCNPISGHATLYWYQQILGQGPKLLIQFQNNGVVDDSQLPKDRFSAERLKGVDSTLKIQPAKLEDSAVYLCASSPGGRTDTQYFGPGTRLTVL.

This clone was picked up a small number of times. CDR3 loop: CASAVTSGGAREQFF. The CDR3 coding sequence is TGTGCCAGTGCCGTGACTAGCGGGGGGGCACGCGAGCAGTTCTTC. The rearrangement uses TRBV28 and TRBJ2-1; 14 bases are shared with TRBD2. The CDR3 runs to 15 residues. V was clipped by 9 bases and J by 10 bases; unmatched bases: 11. CDR1 and CDR2 from the germline V gene are MDHEN and SYDVKM.